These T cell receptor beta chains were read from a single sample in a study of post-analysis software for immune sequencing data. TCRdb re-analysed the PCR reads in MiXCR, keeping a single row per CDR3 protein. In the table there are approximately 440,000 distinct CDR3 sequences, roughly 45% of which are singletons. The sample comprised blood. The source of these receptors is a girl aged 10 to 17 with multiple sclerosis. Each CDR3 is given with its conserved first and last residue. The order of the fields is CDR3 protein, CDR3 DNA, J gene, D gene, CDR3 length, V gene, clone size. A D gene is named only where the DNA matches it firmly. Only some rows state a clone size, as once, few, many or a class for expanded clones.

CDR3 protein: CASSEGAGPPGDTQYF
CDR3 DNA: TGTGCCAGCAGTGAAGGGGCAGGTCCCCCAGGGGATACGCAGTATTTT
J gene: TRBJ2-3
D gene: -
CDR3 length: 16
V gene: TRBV2
clone size: few

CDR3 protein: CASSRFERSGNEQFF
CDR3 DNA: TGTGCCAGCAGTCGGTTTGAGCGCTCCGGGAATGAGCAGTTCTTC
J gene: TRBJ2-1
D gene: -
CDR3 length: 15
V gene: TRBV25-1
clone size: -

CDR3 protein: CASSQDRRKTYGYTF
CDR3 DNA: TGCGCCAGCAGCCAAGACAGGAGAAAGACCTATGGCTACACCTTC
J gene: TRBJ1-2
D gene: -
CDR3 length: 15
V gene: TRBV4-3
clone size: -

CDR3 protein: CASSKARWDFTANVLTF
CDR3 DNA: TGTGCCAGCAGCAAAGCTCGCTGGGACTTCACAGCCAACGTCCTGACTTTC
J gene: TRBJ2-6
D gene: -
CDR3 length: 17
V gene: TRBV21-1
clone size: -

CDR3 protein: CASSPAGQPYEQYF
CDR3 DNA: TGTGCCAGCTCACCGGCAGGCCAACCCTACGAGCAGTACTTC
J gene: TRBJ2-7
D gene: -
CDR3 length: 14
V gene: TRBV18
clone size: -

CDR3 protein: CSARATGRIPLEQYF
CDR3 DNA: TGCAGTGCTAGAGCGACAGGGCGAATTCCCCTCGAGCAGTACTTC
J gene: TRBJ2-7
D gene: TRBD1
CDR3 length: 15
V gene: TRBV20-1
clone size: -

CDR3 protein: CASSLFVGGSLRNIQYF
CDR3 DNA: TGCGCCAGCAGCTTGTTTGTAGGCGGGAGCCTTCGAAACATTCAGTACTTC
J gene: TRBJ2-4
D gene: TRBD2
CDR3 length: 17
V gene: TRBV5-1
clone size: few

CDR3 protein: CAISEVSYNEQFF
CDR3 DNA: TGTGCCATCAGTGAGGTCTCCTACAATGAGCAGTTCTTC
J gene: TRBJ2-1
D gene: -
CDR3 length: 13
V gene: TRBV10-3
clone size: -

CDR3 protein: CASSLGATGGLVYEQYF
CDR3 DNA: TGTGCCAGCAGCCTTGGGGCGACAGGGGGCTTGGTGTACGAGCAGTACTTC
J gene: TRBJ2-7
D gene: TRBD1
CDR3 length: 17
V gene: TRBV28
clone size: few

CDR3 protein: CASSLMGGSGANVLTF
CDR3 DNA: TGCGCCAGCAGCTTGATGGGGGGATCCGGGGCCAACGTCCTGACTTTC
J gene: TRBJ2-6
D gene: -
CDR3 length: 16
V gene: TRBV5-1
clone size: few

CDR3 protein: CASSLPGPIKETQYF
CDR3 DNA: TGTGCCAGCTCGCTTCCGGGACCGATAAAGGAGACCCAGTACTTC
J gene: TRBJ2-5
D gene: -
CDR3 length: 15
V gene: TRBV18
clone size: few

CDR3 protein: CSATVGAYEQYF
CDR3 DNA: TGCAGTGCCACCGTGGGGGCCTACGAGCAGTACTTC
J gene: TRBJ2-7
D gene: -
CDR3 length: 12
V gene: TRBV20-1
clone size: -

CDR3 protein: CASSLAGLAGGDEQYF
CDR3 DNA: TGTGCCAGCAGTTTGGCCGGACTAGCGGGAGGGGACGAGCAGTACTTC
J gene: TRBJ2-7
D gene: TRBD2
CDR3 length: 16
V gene: TRBV28
clone size: few

CDR3 protein: CSAREYLTEAFF
CDR3 DNA: TGCAGTGCTAGAGAGTACCTCACTGAAGCTTTCTTT
J gene: TRBJ1-1
D gene: -
CDR3 length: 12
V gene: TRBV20-1
clone size: once

CDR3 protein: CASSVVAHPSSYNEQFF
CDR3 DNA: TGTGCCAGCAGCGTAGTGGCTCACCCGAGCTCCTACAATGAGCAGTTCTTC
J gene: TRBJ2-1
D gene: -
CDR3 length: 17
V gene: TRBV9
clone size: once

CDR3 protein: CASSLGQATLYGYTF
CDR3 DNA: TGTGCCAGCAGTTTGGGACAGGCAACCCTCTATGGCTACACCTTC
J gene: TRBJ1-2
D gene: TRBD1
CDR3 length: 15
V gene: TRBV12-3/TRBV12-4
clone size: few

CDR3 protein: CSVEVQGEQYF
CDR3 DNA: TGCAGCGTTGAAGTACAGGGGGAGCAGTACTTC
J gene: TRBJ2-5
D gene: TRBD1
CDR3 length: 11
V gene: TRBV29-1
clone size: -

CDR3 protein: CASSSGLSPDTQYF
CDR3 DNA: TGTGCCAGCAGTTCAGGACTCTCTCCAGATACGCAGTATTTT
J gene: TRBJ2-3
D gene: -
CDR3 length: 14
V gene: TRBV6-2/TRBV6-3
clone size: -

CDR3 protein: CSVRRALTGTGELFF
CDR3 DNA: TGCAGTGTCAGAAGGGCCCTTACCGGAACCGGGGAGCTGTTTTTT
J gene: TRBJ2-2
D gene: -
CDR3 length: 15
V gene: TRBV20-1
clone size: few

CDR3 protein: CSAPLAGGYEQYF
CDR3 DNA: TGCAGTGCCCCCTTAGCGGGAGGGTACGAGCAGTACTTC
J gene: TRBJ2-7
D gene: TRBD2
CDR3 length: 13
V gene: TRBV20-1
clone size: -

CDR3 protein: CASSHTWTGEETQYF
CDR3 DNA: TGCGCCAGCAGCCACACGTGGACAGGGGAAGAGACCCAGTACTTC
J gene: TRBJ2-5
D gene: TRBD1
CDR3 length: 15
V gene: TRBV4-1
clone size: few

CDR3 protein: CASLPLSGQVGYEQYF
CDR3 DNA: TGTGCCAGCTTACCACTCTCAGGACAGGTCGGCTACGAGCAGTACTTC
J gene: TRBJ2-7
D gene: TRBD1
CDR3 length: 16
V gene: TRBV18
clone size: -

CDR3 protein: CASNRGTAIGGLSQETQYF
CDR3 DNA: TGTGCCAGCAACCGGGGAACAGCCATCGGGGGGCTTTCCCAAGAGACCCAGTACTTC
J gene: TRBJ2-5
D gene: -
CDR3 length: 19
V gene: TRBV14
clone size: -

CDR3 protein: CASRYQGSDTQYF
CDR3 DNA: TGTGCCAGCAGGTATCAGGGGTCAGATACGCAGTATTTT
J gene: TRBJ2-3
D gene: -
CDR3 length: 13
V gene: TRBV7-2
clone size: -

CDR3 protein: CASSLGVDPSGFGETQYF
CDR3 DNA: TGTGCCAGCAGCTTAGGAGTAGATCCCTCAGGGTTTGGAGAGACCCAGTACTTC
J gene: TRBJ2-5
D gene: -
CDR3 length: 18
V gene: TRBV11-2
clone size: many

CDR3 protein: CASVPTSVSNEQYF
CDR3 DNA: TGTGCCAGCGTCCCCACTAGCGTCTCCAACGAGCAGTACTTC
J gene: TRBJ2-7
D gene: TRBD2
CDR3 length: 14
V gene: TRBV12-3/TRBV12-4
clone size: -

CDR3 protein: CASSQVGGNEKLFF
CDR3 DNA: TGTGCCAGCAGCCAAGTTGGAGGAAATGAAAAACTGTTTTTT
J gene: TRBJ1-4
D gene: -
CDR3 length: 14
V gene: TRBV3-1
clone size: -

CDR3 protein: CASSQGRTSVGETQYF
CDR3 DNA: TGTGCCAGCAGCCAGGGCAGGACTAGCGTGGGAGAGACCCAGTACTTC
J gene: TRBJ2-5
D gene: TRBD2
CDR3 length: 16
V gene: TRBV14
clone size: few

CDR3 protein: CASSPAGPRSGELFF
CDR3 DNA: TGTGCCAGCAGCCCAGCCGGCCCCAGGTCCGGGGAGCTGTTTTTT
J gene: TRBJ2-2
D gene: -
CDR3 length: 15
V gene: TRBV7-3
clone size: -

CDR3 protein: CASSFRREVRETQYF
CDR3 DNA: TGTGCCAGCAGTTTTAGGCGGGAGGTTAGGGAGACCCAGTACTTC
J gene: TRBJ2-5
D gene: TRBD2
CDR3 length: 15
V gene: TRBV28
clone size: -

CDR3 protein: CASSDPARLAKNIQYF
CDR3 DNA: TGCGCCAGCAGTGATCCCGCGCGGCTAGCCAAAAACATTCAGTACTTC
J gene: TRBJ2-4
D gene: -
CDR3 length: 16
V gene: TRBV5-1
clone size: -

CDR3 protein: CASSPSGWGSYEQYF
CDR3 DNA: TGTGCCAGCAGCCCATCGGGGTGGGGTTCCTACGAGCAGTACTTC
J gene: TRBJ2-7
D gene: -
CDR3 length: 15
V gene: TRBV27
clone size: few

CDR3 protein: CASSYPAGGGDTQYF
CDR3 DNA: TGTGCCAGCAGTTACCCGGCGGGAGGAGGGGATACGCAGTATTTT
J gene: TRBJ2-3
D gene: TRBD2
CDR3 length: 15
V gene: TRBV6-6
clone size: few

CDR3 protein: CASSKDREEEQYF
CDR3 DNA: TGTGCCAGCAGCAAGGACAGGGAGGAAGAGCAGTACTTC
J gene: TRBJ2-7
D gene: TRBD1
CDR3 length: 13
V gene: TRBV12-3/TRBV12-4
clone size: -

CDR3 protein: CASSSLSDGVGTEAFF
CDR3 DNA: TGCGCCAGCAGCTCCCTGTCTGACGGTGTGGGAACTGAAGCTTTCTTT
J gene: TRBJ1-1
D gene: -
CDR3 length: 16
V gene: TRBV5-1
clone size: -

CDR3 protein: CASSTLAEESYYEQYF
CDR3 DNA: TGTGCCAGTTCGACCTTAGCGGAGGAGAGTTACTACGAGCAGTACTTC
J gene: TRBJ2-7
D gene: -
CDR3 length: 16
V gene: TRBV4-2
clone size: -

CDR3 protein: CAWTPEPPGTEAFF
CDR3 DNA: TGTGCCTGGACCCCCGAGCCCCCGGGGACTGAAGCTTTCTTT
J gene: TRBJ1-1
D gene: -
CDR3 length: 14
V gene: TRBV30
clone size: -

CDR3 protein: CATQTATGGPDTQYF
CDR3 DNA: TGTGCCACCCAAACGGCAACAGGGGGCCCAGATACGCAGTATTTT
J gene: TRBJ2-3
D gene: TRBD1
CDR3 length: 15
V gene: TRBV7-2
clone size: few

CDR3 protein: CAIMGGVGQFF
CDR3 DNA: TGTGCCATCATGGGCGGCGTGGGGCAGTTCTTC
J gene: TRBJ2-1
D gene: -
CDR3 length: 11
V gene: TRBV10-3
clone size: -

CDR3 protein: CASSLGSGIPNIQYF
CDR3 DNA: TGCGCCAGCAGCTTGGGTAGCGGGATCCCCAACATTCAGTACTTC
J gene: TRBJ2-4
D gene: TRBD2
CDR3 length: 15
V gene: TRBV5-1
clone size: -

CDR3 protein: CASSQGYRGSFTEAFF
CDR3 DNA: TGCGCCAGCAGCCAAGGCTACAGGGGGAGTTTCACTGAAGCTTTCTTT
J gene: TRBJ1-1
D gene: TRBD1
CDR3 length: 16
V gene: TRBV4-3
clone size: -

CDR3 protein: CASSVQGLQYGYTF
CDR3 DNA: TGTGCCAGTAGTGTACAGGGACTCCAGTATGGCTACACCTTC
J gene: TRBJ1-2
D gene: -
CDR3 length: 14
V gene: TRBV7-2
clone size: -

CDR3 protein: CSVQVGGEGTEAFF
CDR3 DNA: TGCAGCGTGCAAGTCGGGGGCGAAGGTACTGAAGCTTTCTTT
J gene: TRBJ1-1
D gene: -
CDR3 length: 14
V gene: TRBV29-1
clone size: -

CDR3 protein: CASSQQGAGEQFF
CDR3 DNA: TGTGCCAGCAGTCAACAGGGGGCGGGTGAGCAGTTCTTC
J gene: TRBJ2-1
D gene: TRBD1
CDR3 length: 13
V gene: TRBV7-2
clone size: few

CDR3 protein: CASSLVALSNQPQHF
CDR3 DNA: TGTGCCAGCAGCTTAGTAGCTTTGAGCAATCAGCCCCAGCATTTT
J gene: TRBJ1-5
D gene: -
CDR3 length: 15
V gene: TRBV7-2
clone size: -